These T cell receptor beta chains were read from a single sample in a study of OX40 agonist ivuxolimab in advanced cancers. This table comes from immunoSEQ multiplex PCR, and its TCRdb copy is limited to in-frame clones, with some not included. The sample holds nearly 50,000 clones; over 90% are singletons and the top ten take approximately 6.3%. The sample here was CD4+ or CD8+ T cells sorted from blood, taken in a trial of the OX40 agonist ivuxolimab. The receptors stem from an adult with an advanced solid tumor such as melanoma, head and neck, liver or kidney cancer. Both conserved end residues are part of each CDR3. The D gene is left open where the match is weak. Only some rows state a clone size, as once, few, many or a class for expanded clones.

abundance: NA
d_gene: NA
v_gene: TRBV4-1
j_gene: TRBJ1-6
CDR3nt: TGCGCCAGCAGCCAAGACCCCACGAATTCACCCCTCCACTTT
CDR3aa: CASSQDPTNSPLHF

abundance: NA
d_gene: TRBD1
v_gene: TRBV6-1
j_gene: TRBJ1-4
CDR3nt: TGTGCCAGCAACAAAGACAGGGCAACTAATGAAAAACTGTTTTTT
CDR3aa: CASNKDRATNEKLFF

abundance: once
d_gene: NA
v_gene: TRBV7-6
j_gene: TRBJ1-2
CDR3nt: TGTGCCAGCAGCTTGGGAGGGGGAGATGGCTACACCTTC
CDR3aa: CASSLGGGDGYTF

abundance: NA
d_gene: TRBD2
v_gene: TRBV9
j_gene: TRBJ2-7
CDR3nt: TGTGCCAGCAGCACAAAGCGGGACGGAATGGACTACGAGCAGTACTTC
CDR3aa: CASSTKRDGMDYEQYF

abundance: NA
d_gene: NA
v_gene: TRBV7-9
j_gene: TRBJ2-7
CDR3nt: TGTGCCAGCAGCTACCTAGGGGGGCCCCACGAGCAGTACTTC
CDR3aa: CASSYLGGPHEQYF

abundance: NA
d_gene: TRBD2
v_gene: TRBV15
j_gene: TRBJ2-3
CDR3nt: TGTGCCACCAGCACCGGGGGGGCCCACCCAGATACGCAGTATTTT
CDR3aa: CATSTGGAHPDTQYF

abundance: NA
d_gene: NA
v_gene: TRBV28
j_gene: TRBJ1-3
CDR3nt: TGTGCCAGCAGCTCCGAGGGTTCGGGCAACACCATATATTTT
CDR3aa: CASSSEGSGNTIYF

abundance: NA
d_gene: NA
v_gene: TRBV9
j_gene: TRBJ1-2
CDR3nt: TGTGCCAGCAGCCCAGATGGGGGCGATGGCTACACCTTC
CDR3aa: CASSPDGGDGYTF

abundance: NA
d_gene: TRBD1
v_gene: TRBV4-1
j_gene: TRBJ1-5
CDR3nt: TGCGCCAGCAGCCAGGGGACAGAAAACAATCAGCCCCAGCATTTT
CDR3aa: CASSQGTENNQPQHF

abundance: few
d_gene: NA
v_gene: TRBV27
j_gene: TRBJ1-1
CDR3nt: TGTGCCAGCAGTGCCCTAGGGACCCCGAACACTGAAGCTTTCTTT
CDR3aa: CASSALGTPNTEAFF

abundance: NA
d_gene: NA
v_gene: TRBV27
j_gene: TRBJ1-1
CDR3nt: TGTGCCAGCAGTCCCGGGACACTGAACACTGAAGCTTTCTTT
CDR3aa: CASSPGTLNTEAFF

abundance: NA
d_gene: NA
v_gene: TRBV4-1
j_gene: TRBJ1-1
CDR3nt: TGCGCCAGCATCTCGACGACGGAGGGACCTCAGAACACTGAAGCTTTCTTT
CDR3aa: CASISTTEGPQNTEAFF

abundance: NA
d_gene: TRBD2
v_gene: TRBV27
j_gene: TRBJ2-5
CDR3nt: TGTGCCAGCAGCCCTTCCGTCGCGGGGGGGCCTCGGGAGACCCAGTACTTC
CDR3aa: CASSPSVAGGPRETQYF

abundance: NA
d_gene: NA
v_gene: TRBV27
j_gene: TRBJ2-5
CDR3nt: TGTGCCAGCAGTTTATACCGGGGTGGGGAGACCCAGTACTTC
CDR3aa: CASSLYRGGETQYF

abundance: NA
d_gene: TRBD1
v_gene: TRBV28
j_gene: TRBJ1-1
CDR3nt: TGTGCCAGCAGTTCTAGGGACAGACCCAACACTGAAGCTTTCTTT
CDR3aa: CASSSRDRPNTEAFF

abundance: NA
d_gene: TRBD2
v_gene: TRBV7-3
j_gene: TRBJ2-2
CDR3nt: TGTGCCAGCAGTAACATAGCGGGGGCTAACACCGGGGAGCTGTTTTTT
CDR3aa: CASSNIAGANTGELFF

abundance: NA
d_gene: NA
v_gene: TRBV19
j_gene: TRBJ1-6
CDR3nt: TGTGCCAGTAGTGCCAGCCGCCTCTATAATTCACCCCTCCACTTT
CDR3aa: CASSASRLYNSPLHF

abundance: NA
d_gene: NA
v_gene: TRBV15
j_gene: TRBJ1-1
CDR3nt: TGTGCCACCACCGTCGAGTCGACTCTTAACACTGAAGCTTTCTTT
CDR3aa: CATTVESTLNTEAFF

abundance: NA
d_gene: NA
v_gene: TRBV28
j_gene: TRBJ1-5
CDR3nt: TGTGCCAGCAGGGGTGTGGGGTATAGCAATCAGCCCCAGCATTTT
CDR3aa: CASRGVGYSNQPQHF

abundance: once
d_gene: NA
v_gene: TRBV4-1
j_gene: TRBJ2-7
CDR3nt: TGCGCCAGCAGCCCGAGGTGGGACTCCACCTACGAGCAGTACTTC
CDR3aa: CASSPRWDSTYEQYF

abundance: NA
d_gene: NA
v_gene: TRBV14
j_gene: TRBJ2-1
CDR3nt: TGTGCCAGCAGCCAAGACGATCAAGGAACCAATGAGCAGTTCTTC
CDR3aa: CASSQDDQGTNEQFF

abundance: NA
d_gene: NA
v_gene: TRBV18
j_gene: TRBJ2-7
CDR3nt: TGTGCCAGCTCCCCCGGGACCGATACCTACGAGCAGTACTTC
CDR3aa: CASSPGTDTYEQYF

abundance: NA
d_gene: NA
v_gene: TRBV7-9
j_gene: TRBJ1-1
CDR3nt: TGTGCCAGCAGCTTCCCTATGATGAACACTGAAGCTTTCTTT
CDR3aa: CASSFPMMNTEAFF

abundance: NA
d_gene: NA
v_gene: TRBV4-1
j_gene: TRBJ1-5
CDR3nt: TGCGCCAGCAGCCAAGGGGCTGGGGATCAGCCCCAGCATTTT
CDR3aa: CASSQGAGDQPQHF

abundance: NA
d_gene: NA
v_gene: TRBV19
j_gene: TRBJ2-6
CDR3nt: TGTGCCAGCACTTACGGGGCCAACGTCCTGACTTTC
CDR3aa: CASTYGANVLTF

abundance: NA
d_gene: NA
v_gene: TRBV27
j_gene: TRBJ2-3
CDR3nt: TGTGCCAGCAGTTTCAGCAGCAGGGCAGATACGCAGTATTTT
CDR3aa: CASSFSSRADTQYF

abundance: NA
d_gene: NA
v_gene: TRBV10-2
j_gene: TRBJ2-1
CDR3nt: TGCGCCAGCAGTGAGTCGGGCTTTTACAATGAGCAGTTCTTC
CDR3aa: CASSESGFYNEQFF

abundance: NA
d_gene: TRBD1
v_gene: TRBV5-5
j_gene: TRBJ1-1
CDR3nt: TGTGCCAGCAGCTTGGATCCGACAGGGGCGAACACTGAAGCTTTCTTT
CDR3aa: CASSLDPTGANTEAFF

abundance: NA
d_gene: TRBD1
v_gene: TRBV2
j_gene: TRBJ1-2
CDR3nt: TGTGCCAGCCATCCCGGGGACAGGGTCTCCATTAACTATGGCTACACCTTC
CDR3aa: CASHPGDRVSINYGYTF

abundance: once
d_gene: NA
v_gene: TRBV19
j_gene: TRBJ1-6
CDR3nt: TGTGCCAGTAGTGGGCAGGGAAGTTCACCCCTCCACTTT
CDR3aa: CASSGQGSSPLHF

abundance: NA
d_gene: NA
v_gene: TRBV28
j_gene: TRBJ1-2
CDR3nt: TGTGCCAGCAGTTTAGGGCAGGGTCATGGCTACACCTTC
CDR3aa: CASSLGQGHGYTF

abundance: NA
d_gene: NA
v_gene: TRBV19
j_gene: TRBJ1-2
CDR3nt: TGTGCCAGTAGCCCTCGGGCACAGGATGGCTACACCTTC
CDR3aa: CASSPRAQDGYTF

abundance: NA
d_gene: NA
v_gene: TRBV5-7
j_gene: TRBJ1-2
CDR3nt: TGTGCCAGCAGCTTGGAGGAGAATCTACACTATGGCTACACCTTC
CDR3aa: CASSLEENLHYGYTF

abundance: once
d_gene: NA
v_gene: TRBV19
j_gene: TRBJ1-6
CDR3nt: TGTGCCAGTAGTACCGGGGGTCGGGGCTCACCCCTCCACTTT
CDR3aa: CASSTGGRGSPLHF

abundance: NA
d_gene: NA
v_gene: TRBV5-6
j_gene: TRBJ2-2
CDR3nt: TGTGCCAGCAGCCCAAACACCGGGGAGCTGTTTTTT
CDR3aa: CASSPNTGELFF

abundance: NA
d_gene: NA
v_gene: TRBV6-1
j_gene: TRBJ2-5
CDR3nt: TGTGCCAGCAGGGACGGACTGGGCGAGACCCAGTACTTC
CDR3aa: CASRDGLGETQYF

abundance: NA
d_gene: NA
v_gene: TRBV25-1
j_gene: TRBJ1-5
CDR3nt: TGTGCCAGCAGTGAGGGACTTAATCAGCCCCAGCATTTT
CDR3aa: CASSEGLNQPQHF

abundance: NA
d_gene: TRBD1
v_gene: TRBV15
j_gene: TRBJ2-3
CDR3nt: TGTGCCACCAGCGGGGACAGGGGTTACGCAGATACGCAGTATTTT
CDR3aa: CATSGDRGYADTQYF

abundance: NA
d_gene: NA
v_gene: TRBV7-2
j_gene: TRBJ1-2
CDR3nt: TGTGCCAGCAGCAAGAGGGCAGGGGATGGCTACACCTTC
CDR3aa: CASSKRAGDGYTF

abundance: NA
d_gene: NA
v_gene: TRBV30
j_gene: TRBJ2-2
CDR3nt: TGTGCCTGGGATGAGGGAACCGGGGAGCTGTTTTTT
CDR3aa: CAWDEGTGELFF

abundance: NA
d_gene: TRBD2
v_gene: TRBV6-5
j_gene: TRBJ2-5
CDR3nt: TGTGCCAGCAGTCCCTGGACTAGCGGGACCTATCTGTACTTC
CDR3aa: CASSPWTSGTYLYF

abundance: NA
d_gene: NA
v_gene: TRBV27
j_gene: TRBJ1-1
CDR3nt: TGTGCCAGCAGTCGGATCGGTGGGCCCACTGAAGCTTTCTTT
CDR3aa: CASSRIGGPTEAFF

abundance: NA
d_gene: NA
v_gene: TRBV11-2
j_gene: TRBJ2-5
CDR3nt: TGTGCCAGCAGCTTAGGACAATGGCGAGAGACCCAGTACTTC
CDR3aa: CASSLGQWRETQYF

abundance: once
d_gene: NA
v_gene: TRBV5-1
j_gene: TRBJ1-5
CDR3nt: TGCGCCAGCAGCTTGTACATGACAGTTAGCAATCAGCCCCAGCATTTT
CDR3aa: CASSLYMTVSNQPQHF

abundance: once
d_gene: TRBD1
v_gene: TRBV28
j_gene: TRBJ2-3
CDR3nt: TGTGCCAGCAGTTTACAGGGGGAGTACACAGATACGCAGTATTTT
CDR3aa: CASSLQGEYTDTQYF

abundance: NA
d_gene: NA
v_gene: TRBV11-2
j_gene: TRBJ2-1
CDR3nt: TGTGCCAGCAGCTTACGACCCCATGAGCAGTTCTTC
CDR3aa: CASSLRPHEQFF

abundance: NA
d_gene: NA
v_gene: TRBV7-9
j_gene: TRBJ2-4
CDR3nt: TGTGCCAGCAGCTTAGCCAGGGACGGCAAAAACATTCAGTACTTC
CDR3aa: CASSLARDGKNIQYF

abundance: NA
d_gene: TRBD2
v_gene: TRBV11-2
j_gene: TRBJ2-1
CDR3nt: TGTGCCAGCAGCCGCGCGGGGGTTTACAATGAGCAGTTCTTC
CDR3aa: CASSRAGVYNEQFF

abundance: NA
d_gene: NA
v_gene: TRBV14
j_gene: TRBJ1-6
CDR3nt: TGTGCCAGCAGCCAAGGAGTAACCATAAATTCACCCCTCCACTTT
CDR3aa: CASSQGVTINSPLHF

abundance: NA
d_gene: TRBD1
v_gene: TRBV25-1
j_gene: TRBJ1-4
CDR3nt: TGTGCCAGCAGCCTGTGGGACAGGGGCGAAAAACTGTTTTTT
CDR3aa: CASSLWDRGEKLFF

abundance: NA
d_gene: NA
v_gene: TRBV21-1
j_gene: TRBJ2-6
CDR3nt: TGTGCCAGCAGCAAAGGGACAGGGTCTTCCTCTGGGGCCAACGTCCTGACTTTC
CDR3aa: CASSKGTGSSSGANVLTF

abundance: NA
d_gene: NA
v_gene: TRBV4-1
j_gene: TRBJ2-3
CDR3nt: TGCGCCAGCAGCCAAGAATCAGCCTCCTCTAGCACAGATACGCAGTATTTT
CDR3aa: CASSQESASSSTDTQYF

abundance: NA
d_gene: NA
v_gene: TRBV15
j_gene: TRBJ2-4
CDR3nt: TGTGCCACCTCTCGACAGGGAGGGGTAGCCAAAAACATTCAGTACTTC
CDR3aa: CATSRQGGVAKNIQYF

abundance: NA
d_gene: NA
v_gene: TRBV9
j_gene: TRBJ1-5
CDR3nt: TGTGCCAGCAGCCCCACAGGGAACCCGTATAGCAATCAGCCCCAGCATTTT
CDR3aa: CASSPTGNPYSNQPQHF

abundance: NA
d_gene: NA
v_gene: TRBV7-9
j_gene: TRBJ2-5
CDR3nt: TGTGCCAGCAGCCCAGGGGGGTGGGAGACCCAGTACTTC
CDR3aa: CASSPGGWETQYF

abundance: NA
d_gene: NA
v_gene: TRBV7-8
j_gene: TRBJ1-4
CDR3nt: TGTGCCAGCAGCTTAGAGGGCGGACTTAATGAAAAACTGTTTTTT
CDR3aa: CASSLEGGLNEKLFF

abundance: NA
d_gene: NA
v_gene: TRBV6-1
j_gene: TRBJ2-1
CDR3nt: TGTGCCAGCGGCACCCCCAATGAGCAGTTCTTC
CDR3aa: CASGTPNEQFF

abundance: NA
d_gene: TRBD1
v_gene: TRBV10-2
j_gene: TRBJ1-2
CDR3nt: TGCGCCAGCAGTGAAGTCCTTACAGGGGGCCGCGGTGGCTACACCTTC
CDR3aa: CASSEVLTGGRGGYTF

abundance: NA
d_gene: TRBD2
v_gene: TRBV6-5
j_gene: TRBJ2-3
CDR3nt: TGTGCCAGCAGTTACTTGAGTAGCGGGGCCACAGATACGCAGTATTTT
CDR3aa: CASSYLSSGATDTQYF